This T cell receptor beta chain was observed in a study of tumor-infiltrating lymphocytes in primary liver carcinoma. The wider study: Resection treated the patients' primary liver carcinoma.

In regard to this clonotype: A read error may account for a junction end that differs from germline.

Germline DNA was also extracted, with blood RNA taken from unsorted whole blood. Per the germline V gene, CDR1 is MNHEY and CDR2 is SVGAGI. The CDR3 length is 14 residues. Total RNA amounting to roughly 0.5 ug was the source from which TCR beta cDNA was made with a constant-region primer. Three-round nested multiplex PCR performed with slightly modified ARM-PCR produced the TCR beta libraries. The opening two PCR rounds, around 9 cycles each, paired TRBV1-TRBV30 forward primers with a C-beta reverse primer. In TCRdb, the multiplex PCR reads were re-called with MiXCR into one record per CDR3 protein. Of about 200,000 distinct CDR3 sequences in the sample, 65% were seen once.

This chain connects TRBV6-5 to TRBJ1-5; D is ambiguous. The material sequenced was peripheral blood. This receptor was taken from an older woman with primary liver carcinoma and hepatitis B virus infection. CDR3 nucleotides: TGTACCAGCACTCCGGGAGATCGCAATCAGCCCCAGCATTTT. Its protein is CTSTPGDRNQPQHF.